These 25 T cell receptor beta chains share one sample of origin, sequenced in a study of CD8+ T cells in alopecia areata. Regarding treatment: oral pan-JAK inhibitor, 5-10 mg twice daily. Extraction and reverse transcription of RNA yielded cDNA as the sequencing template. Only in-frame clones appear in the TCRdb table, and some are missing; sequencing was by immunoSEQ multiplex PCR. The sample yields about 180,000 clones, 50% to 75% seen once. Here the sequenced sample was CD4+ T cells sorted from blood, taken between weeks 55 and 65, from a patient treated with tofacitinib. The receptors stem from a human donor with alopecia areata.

Here the CDR3 reads CASSLDAAPYNEQFF. CDR3 DNA: TGTGCCAGCAGCTTAGACGCAGCGCCCTACAATGAGCAGTTCTTC. The chain uses TRBV7-2 and TRBJ2-1; D unresolved. V was clipped by 1 base and J by 2 bases, with 9 bases between them. CDR1 and CDR2 (germline): SGHTA, FQGNSA. The CDR3 is 15 residues long. Full variable domain (remainder filled in from reference TRBV7-2 and TRBJ2-1): GAGVSQSPSNKVTEKGKDVELRCDPISGHTALYWYRQSLGQGLEFLIYFQGNSAPDKSGLPSDRFSAERTGGSVSTLTIQRTQQEDSAVYLCASSLDAAPYNEQFFGPGTRLTVL.

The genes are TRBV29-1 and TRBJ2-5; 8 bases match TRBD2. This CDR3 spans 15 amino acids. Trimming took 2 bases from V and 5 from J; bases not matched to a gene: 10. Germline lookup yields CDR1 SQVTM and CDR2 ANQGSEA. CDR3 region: CSVEFPGGRGETQYF. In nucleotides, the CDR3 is TGCAGCGTTGAATTTCCGGGGGGGCGCGGGGAGACCCAGTACTTC.

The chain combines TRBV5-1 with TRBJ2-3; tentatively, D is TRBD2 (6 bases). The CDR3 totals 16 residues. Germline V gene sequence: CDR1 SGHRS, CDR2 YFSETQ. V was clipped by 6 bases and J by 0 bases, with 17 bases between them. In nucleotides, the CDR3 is TGCGCCAGCACCGTTGGAGGGCGGACTAGCACAGATACGCAGTATTTT. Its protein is CASTVGGRTSTDTQYF.

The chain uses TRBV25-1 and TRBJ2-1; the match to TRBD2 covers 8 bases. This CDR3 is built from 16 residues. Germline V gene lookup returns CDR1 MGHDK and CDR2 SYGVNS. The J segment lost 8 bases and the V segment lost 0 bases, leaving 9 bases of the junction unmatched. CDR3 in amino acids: CASSEYGGGPRDEQFF. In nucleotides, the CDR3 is TGTGCCAGCAGTGAATATGGCGGGGGGCCGCGGGATGAGCAGTTCTTC. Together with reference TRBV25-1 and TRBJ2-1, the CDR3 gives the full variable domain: EADIYQTPRYLVIGTGKKITLECSQTMGHDKMYWYQQDPGMELHLIHYSYGVNSTEKGDLSSESTVSRIRTEHFPLTLESARPSHTSQYLCASSEYGGGPRDEQFFGPGTRLTVL.

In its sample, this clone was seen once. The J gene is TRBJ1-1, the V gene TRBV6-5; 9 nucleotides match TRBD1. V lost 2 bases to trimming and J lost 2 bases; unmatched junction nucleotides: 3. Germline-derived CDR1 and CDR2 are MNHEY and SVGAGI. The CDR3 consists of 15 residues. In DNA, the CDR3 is TGTGCCAGCAGTTACGGGACAGGGATTAACACTGAAGCTTTCTTT. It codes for CASSYGTGINTEAFF.

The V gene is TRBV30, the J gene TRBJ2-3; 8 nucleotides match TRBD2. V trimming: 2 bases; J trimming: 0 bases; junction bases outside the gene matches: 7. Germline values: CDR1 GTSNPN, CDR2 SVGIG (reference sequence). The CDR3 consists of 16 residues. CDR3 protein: CAWSSELAASTDTQYF. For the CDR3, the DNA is TGTGCCTGGAGTTCCGAACTAGCGGCTAGCACAGATACGCAGTATTTT.

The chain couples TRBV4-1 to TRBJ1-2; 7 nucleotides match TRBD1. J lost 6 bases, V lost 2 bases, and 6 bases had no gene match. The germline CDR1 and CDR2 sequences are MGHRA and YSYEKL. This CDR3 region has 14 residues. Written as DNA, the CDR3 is TGCGCCAGCAGCCAACCGACAGGGAGCCATGGCTACACCTTC. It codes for CASSQPTGSHGYTF.

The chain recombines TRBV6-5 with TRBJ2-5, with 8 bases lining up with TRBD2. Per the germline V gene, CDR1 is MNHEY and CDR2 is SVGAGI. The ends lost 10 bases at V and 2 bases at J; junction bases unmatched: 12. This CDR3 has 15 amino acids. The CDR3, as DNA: TGTGCCACCCGGGCAAGCGGGGGATTTCAAGAGACCCAGTACTTC. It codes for CATRASGGFQETQYF.

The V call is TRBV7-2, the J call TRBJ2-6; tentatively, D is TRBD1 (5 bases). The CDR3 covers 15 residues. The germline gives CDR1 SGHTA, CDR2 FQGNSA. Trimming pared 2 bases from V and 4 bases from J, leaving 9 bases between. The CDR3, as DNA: TGTGCCAGCAGCTTAAAGGGGCTCGGGGCCAACGTCCTGACTTTC. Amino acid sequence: CASSLKGLGANVLTF. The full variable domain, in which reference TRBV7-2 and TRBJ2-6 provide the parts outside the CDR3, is GAGVSQSPSNKVTEKGKDVELRCDPISGHTALYWYRQSLGQGLEFLIYFQGNSAPDKSGLPSDRFSAERTGGSVSTLTIQRTQQEDSAVYLCASSLKGLGANVLTFGAGSRLTVL.

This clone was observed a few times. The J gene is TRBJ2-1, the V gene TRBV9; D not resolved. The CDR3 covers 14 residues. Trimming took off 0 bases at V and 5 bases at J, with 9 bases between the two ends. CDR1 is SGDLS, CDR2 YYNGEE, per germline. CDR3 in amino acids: CASSVGRVNNEQFF. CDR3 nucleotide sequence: TGTGCCAGCAGCGTAGGACGGGTAAACAATGAGCAGTTCTTC.

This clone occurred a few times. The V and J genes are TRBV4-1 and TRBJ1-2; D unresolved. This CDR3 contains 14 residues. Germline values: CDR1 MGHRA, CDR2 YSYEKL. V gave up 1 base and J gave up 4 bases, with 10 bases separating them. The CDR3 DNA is TGCGCCAGCAGCCAAGGGTCGGGCGGCTATGGCTACACCTTC. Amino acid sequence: CASSQGSGGYGYTF.

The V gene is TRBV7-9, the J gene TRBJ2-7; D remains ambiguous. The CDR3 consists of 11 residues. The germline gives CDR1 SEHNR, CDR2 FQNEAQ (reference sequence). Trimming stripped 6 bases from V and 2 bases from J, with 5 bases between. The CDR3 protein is CASSIAYEQYF. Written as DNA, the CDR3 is TGTGCCAGCAGTATCGCCTACGAGCAGTACTTC.

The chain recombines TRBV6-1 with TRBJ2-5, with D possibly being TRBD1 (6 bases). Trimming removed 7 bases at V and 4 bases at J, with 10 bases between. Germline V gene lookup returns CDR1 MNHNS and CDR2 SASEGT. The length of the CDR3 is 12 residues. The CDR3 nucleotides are TGTGCCAGCAACAGGGTGGCAGAGACCCAGTACTTC. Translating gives CASNRVAETQYF.

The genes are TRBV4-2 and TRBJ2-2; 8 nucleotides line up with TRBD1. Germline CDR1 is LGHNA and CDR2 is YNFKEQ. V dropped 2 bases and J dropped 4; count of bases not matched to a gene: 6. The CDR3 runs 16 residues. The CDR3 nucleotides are TGTGCCAGCAGCCAAACCCCGCAGGGGGCCACCGGGGAGCTGTTTTTT. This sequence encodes CASSQTPQGATGELFF.

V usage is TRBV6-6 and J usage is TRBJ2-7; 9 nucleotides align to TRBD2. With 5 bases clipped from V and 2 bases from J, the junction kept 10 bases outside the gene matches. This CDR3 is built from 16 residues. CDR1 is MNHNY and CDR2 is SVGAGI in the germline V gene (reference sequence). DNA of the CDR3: TGTGCCAGCAGTACCGCCCTAGCGGGACTTCCCTACGAGCAGTACTTC. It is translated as CASSTALAGLPYEQYF.

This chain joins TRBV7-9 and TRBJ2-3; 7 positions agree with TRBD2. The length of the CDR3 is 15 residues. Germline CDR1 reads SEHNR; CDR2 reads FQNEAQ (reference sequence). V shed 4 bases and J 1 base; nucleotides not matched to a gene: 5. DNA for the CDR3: TGTGCCAGCAGCTCAATGAGCGGGGGCACAGATACGCAGTATTTT. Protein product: CASSSMSGGTDTQYF.

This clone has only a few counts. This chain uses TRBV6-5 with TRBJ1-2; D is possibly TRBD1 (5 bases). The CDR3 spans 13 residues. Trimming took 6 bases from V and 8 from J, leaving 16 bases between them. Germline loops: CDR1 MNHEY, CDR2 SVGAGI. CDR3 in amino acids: CASSDSPGRGYTF. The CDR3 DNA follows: TGTGCCAGCAGCGACAGCCCCGGTCGGGGCTACACCTTC.

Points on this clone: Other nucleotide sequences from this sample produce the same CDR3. The CDR3 DNA reads TGTGCCAGCAGTTACAGCTATGGCTACACCTTC. Protein sequence: CASSYSYGYTF. J is TRBJ1-2 and V is TRBV6-6; D is unresolved. Germline CDR1 MNHNY, CDR2 SVGAGI (reference sequence). The CDR3 contains 11 residues. V lost 2 bases, J lost 4 bases, and 2 bases lay in between.

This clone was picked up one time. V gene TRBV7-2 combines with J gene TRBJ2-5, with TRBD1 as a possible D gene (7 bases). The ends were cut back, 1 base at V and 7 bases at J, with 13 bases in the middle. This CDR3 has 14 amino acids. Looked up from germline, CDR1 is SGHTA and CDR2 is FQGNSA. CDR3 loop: CASSLGRGARTQYF. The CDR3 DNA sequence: TGTGCCAGCAGCTTAGGCAGGGGGGCAAGGACCCAGTACTTC.

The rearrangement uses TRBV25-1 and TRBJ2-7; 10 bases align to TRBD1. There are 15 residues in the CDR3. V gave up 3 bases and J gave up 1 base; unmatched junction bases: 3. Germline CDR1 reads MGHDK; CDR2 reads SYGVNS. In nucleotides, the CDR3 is TGTGCCAGCAGTGACCGGGACAGGGGTTCCTACGAGCAGTACTTC. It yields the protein CASSDRDRGSYEQYF.

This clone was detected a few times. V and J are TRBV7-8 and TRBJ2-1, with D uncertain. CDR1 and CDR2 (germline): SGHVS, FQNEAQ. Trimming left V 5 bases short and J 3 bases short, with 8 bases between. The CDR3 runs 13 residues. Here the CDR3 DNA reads TGTGCCAGCAGCCAACGGTACTACAATGAGCAGTTCTTC. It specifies CASSQRYYNEQFF.

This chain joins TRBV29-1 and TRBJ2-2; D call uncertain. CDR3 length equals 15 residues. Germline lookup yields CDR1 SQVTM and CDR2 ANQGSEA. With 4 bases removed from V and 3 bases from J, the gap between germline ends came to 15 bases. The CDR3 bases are TGCAGCGTTGGGGGTCTAGGAAGGTACACCGGGGAGCTGTTTTTT. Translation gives CSVGGLGRYTGELFF.

The CDR3 nucleotides are TGTGCCAGCAGCCAGCCGCGAGCGGGGGACACCGGGGAGCTGTTTTTT. Protein product: CASSQPRAGDTGELFF. V and J are TRBV4-2 and TRBJ2-2, with 8 bases matching TRBD2. The CDR3 covers 16 residues. From germline, CDR1 is LGHNA and CDR2 YNFKEQ. Trimming cost V 3 bases and J 3 bases; bases outside gene matches: 6.

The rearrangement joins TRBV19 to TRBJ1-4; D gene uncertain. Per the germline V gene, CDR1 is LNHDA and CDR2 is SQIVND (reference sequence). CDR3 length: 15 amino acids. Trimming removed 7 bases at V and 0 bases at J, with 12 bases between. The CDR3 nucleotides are TGTGCCAGTATCTTCTCGGGCACAACTAATGAAAAACTGTTTTTT. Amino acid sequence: CASIFSGTTNEKLFF.

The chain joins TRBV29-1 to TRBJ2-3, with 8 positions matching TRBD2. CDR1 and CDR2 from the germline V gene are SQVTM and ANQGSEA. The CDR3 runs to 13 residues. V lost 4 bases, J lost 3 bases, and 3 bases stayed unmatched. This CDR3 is CSVAGGPTDTQYF. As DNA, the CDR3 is TGCAGCGTTGCGGGGGGGCCAACAGATACGCAGTATTTT.